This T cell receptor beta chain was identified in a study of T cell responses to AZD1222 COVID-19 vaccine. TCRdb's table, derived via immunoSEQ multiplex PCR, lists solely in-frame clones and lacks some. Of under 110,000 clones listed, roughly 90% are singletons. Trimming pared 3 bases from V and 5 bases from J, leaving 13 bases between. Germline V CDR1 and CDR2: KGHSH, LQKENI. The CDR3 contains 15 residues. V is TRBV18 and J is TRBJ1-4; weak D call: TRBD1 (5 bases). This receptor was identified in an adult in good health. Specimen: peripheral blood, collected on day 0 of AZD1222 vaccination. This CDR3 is CASSPPSKGNEKLFF. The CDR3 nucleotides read TGTGCCAGCTCACCCCCGTCGAAGGGGAATGAAAAACTGTTTTTT.